This TCR beta chain was identified during a study of shared clonotypes between healthy human individuals. The CDR3 spans 13 residues. Germline CDR1 and CDR2: MDHEN and SYDVKM. V was shortened by 4 bases and J by 7 bases, with 11 bases between the two germline ends. As for this clone: Its cognate antigen is unknown.

Notes on the study in general: Naive CD4 clonotypes overlapped across a handful of donors at around 5%. Rarefaction showed that sequencing of sorted subsets was incomplete (despite large depth). In general, naive subsets displayed greater estimated richness than memory subsets did.

Authors' processing steps: Filtering differed, since immunoSEQ gave only junction sequences and no quality scores. The repertoire was sequenced with immunoSEQ multiplex PCR; TCRdb's copy has only in-frame clones and lacks some. V, J and clone size were drawn from that table, and D and trimming were deduced from the DNA. Here the sample spans roughly 2.2 million clones, around 90% being singletons. Sample: naive CD4+ T cells from PBMCs. Subset indicated: CD45RA+ positively selected. The sequence was collected from a young man in good health. Some clones in this sample may be carry-over from other donors' samples. The chain couples TRBV28 to TRBJ1-5, with unresolved D. Here the CDR3 reads CASSYPPGQPQHF. The CDR3 nucleotides are TGTGCCAGCAGTTACCCCCCGGGACAGCCCCAGCATTTT.